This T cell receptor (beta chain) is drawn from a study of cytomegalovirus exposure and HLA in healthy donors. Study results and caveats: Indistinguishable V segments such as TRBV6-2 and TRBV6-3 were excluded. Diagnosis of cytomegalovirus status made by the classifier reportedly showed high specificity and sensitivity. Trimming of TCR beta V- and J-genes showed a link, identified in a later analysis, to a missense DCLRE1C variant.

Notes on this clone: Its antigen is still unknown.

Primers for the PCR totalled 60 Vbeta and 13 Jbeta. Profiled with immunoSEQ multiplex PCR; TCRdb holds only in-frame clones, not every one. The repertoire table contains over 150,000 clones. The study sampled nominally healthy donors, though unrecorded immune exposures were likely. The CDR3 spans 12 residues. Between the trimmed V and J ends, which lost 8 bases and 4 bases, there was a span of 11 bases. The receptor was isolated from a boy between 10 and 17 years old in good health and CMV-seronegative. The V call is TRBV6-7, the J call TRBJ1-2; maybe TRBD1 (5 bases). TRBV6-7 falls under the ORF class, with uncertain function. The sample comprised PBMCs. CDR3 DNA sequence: TGTGCCAGCTTCGGGACTTGCTATGGCTACACCTTC. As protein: CASFGTCYGYTF.